This TCR beta chain was sequenced in a study of early T cells in non-severe SARS-CoV-2 infection. TCRdb re-analysed the 5' RACE reads in MiXCR, keeping a single row per CDR3 protein. The table has 100,000 to 120,000 distinct CDR3 sequences, around 10% seen once; the top ten hold around 3.2%. Specimen: whole blood. The TCR comes from an adult who was a healthcare worker with PCR-confirmed SARS-CoV-2 infection or an uninfected control (not recorded which).

This CDR3 reads CASSRQQDTEAFF. DNA for the CDR3: TGCGCCAGCAGCAGACAGCAGGACACTGAAGCTTTCTTT. V gene TRBV10-1 combines with J gene TRBJ1-1, with a possible D match to TRBD1 (5 bases). V gave up 6 bases and J gave up 3 bases, with 11 bases separating them. Germline CDR1 reads WNHNN; CDR2 reads SYGVQD (reference sequence). This CDR3 is built from 13 residues.